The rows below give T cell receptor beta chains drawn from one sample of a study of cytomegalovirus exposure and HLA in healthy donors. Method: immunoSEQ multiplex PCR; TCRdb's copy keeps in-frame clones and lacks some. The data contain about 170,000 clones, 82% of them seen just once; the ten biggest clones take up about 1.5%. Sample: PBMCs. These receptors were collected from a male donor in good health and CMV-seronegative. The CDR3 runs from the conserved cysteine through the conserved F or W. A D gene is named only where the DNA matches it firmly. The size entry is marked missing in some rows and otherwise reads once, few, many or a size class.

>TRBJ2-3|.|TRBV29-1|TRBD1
TGCAGCCACCGGGACAGGGGACCAGATACGCAGTATTTT
CSHRDRGPDTQYF
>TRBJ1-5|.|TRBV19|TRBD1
TGTGCCAGTAGTATCGACAGGGCTGGTCAGCCCCAGCATTTT
CASSIDRAGQPQHF
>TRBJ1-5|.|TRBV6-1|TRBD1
TGTGCCAGCAGGACAGGGGTGGTCAATCAGCCCCAGCATTTT
CASRTGVVNQPQHF
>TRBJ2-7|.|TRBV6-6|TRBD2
TGTGCCAGCAGGCCTCCTAGCGGGAGGCCCCACGAGCAGTACTTC
CASRPPSGRPHEQYF
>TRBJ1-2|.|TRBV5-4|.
TGTGCCAGCAGCTTCCAGGTTTCGGATGGCTACACCTTC
CASSFQVSDGYTF
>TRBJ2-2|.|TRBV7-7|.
TGTGCCAGCAGCTTACCGGGGAACACCGGGGAGCTGTTTTTT
CASSLPGNTGELFF
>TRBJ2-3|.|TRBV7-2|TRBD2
TGTGCCAGCAGCCCCCATAGCGGGAGTGGGGCAGATACGCAGTATTTT
CASSPHSGSGADTQYF
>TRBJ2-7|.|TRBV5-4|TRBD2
TGTGCCAGCAGCTTGCGGGGGGGAACAGCGGGTGAGCAGTACTTC
CASSLRGGTAGEQYF
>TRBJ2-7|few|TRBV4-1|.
TGCGCCAGCAGCCAAGTTTCAGCAGGTCCATACGAGCAGTACTTC
CASSQVSAGPYEQYF
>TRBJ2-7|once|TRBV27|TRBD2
TGTGCCAGCAGCTTAAGGACTAGCGGGGGAACCTCCTACGAGCAGTACTTC
CASSLRTSGGTSYEQYF
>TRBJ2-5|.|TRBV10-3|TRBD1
TGTGCCATCAGTAAGACAGGGGACCAAGAGACCCAGTACTTC
CAISKTGDQETQYF
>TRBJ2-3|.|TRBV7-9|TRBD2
TGTTCCAGCAGCCCACTAGCGGGGAGGGTAGATACGCAGTATTTT
CSSSPLAGRVDTQYF
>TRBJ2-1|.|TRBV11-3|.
TGTGCCAGCAGCTTAGTGATGGGAGACAATGAGCAGTTCTTC
CASSLVMGDNEQFF
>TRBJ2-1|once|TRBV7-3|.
TGTGCCAGCAGCTCCCAGGTCAATGAGCAGTTCTTC
CASSSQVNEQFF
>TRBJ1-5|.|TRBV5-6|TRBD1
TGTGCCAGCAGCCCGCACAGGGGGCTAGGCGATCAGCCCCAGCATTTT
CASSPHRGLGDQPQHF
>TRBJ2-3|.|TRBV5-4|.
TGTGCCAGCAGCTTGGGCCCTGGGACTAGCACAGATACGCAGTATTTT
CASSLGPGTSTDTQYF
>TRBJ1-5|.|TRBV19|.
TGTGCCAGTACTGCGGGTGATCAGCCCCAGCATTTT
CASTAGDQPQHF
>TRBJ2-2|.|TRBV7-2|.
TGTGCCAGCAGCTTAGTTGGGGCTGCCGGGGAGCTGTTTTTT
CASSLVGAAGELFF
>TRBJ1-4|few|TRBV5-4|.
TGTGCCAGCAGCCCCCGGGGGGCGACGACTAATGAAAAACTGTTTTTT
CASSPRGATTNEKLFF
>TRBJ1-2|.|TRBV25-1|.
TGTGCCAGCAGTGAATCTACAGTTGGGGCGTATGGCTACACCTTC
CASSESTVGAYGYTF
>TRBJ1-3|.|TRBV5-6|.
TGTGCCAGCAGCTTGAATGCAGGGAACACCATATATTTT
CASSLNAGNTIYF
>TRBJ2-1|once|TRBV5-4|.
TGTGCCAGCAGCCAATGGGGTGAGGGTGGGAGGGAGCAGTTCTTC
CASSQWGEGGREQFF
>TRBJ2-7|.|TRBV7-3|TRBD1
TGTGCCAGCAGCGCGACGTCCGGGACAGGGAACTACGAGCAGTACTTC
CASSATSGTGNYEQYF
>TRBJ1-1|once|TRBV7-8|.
TGTGCCAGCAGCTTAAATCTCTACACTGAAGCTTTCTTT
CASSLNLYTEAFF
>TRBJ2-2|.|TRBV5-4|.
TGTGCCAGCAGCGAGGGACACATCGCGAACACCGGGGAGCTGTTTTTT
CASSEGHIANTGELFF
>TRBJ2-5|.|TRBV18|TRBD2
TGTGCCAGCTCACCTGGGACTAGCGGGGCAAGGGGAGAGACCCAGTACTTC
CASSPGTSGARGETQYF
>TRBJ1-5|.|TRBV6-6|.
TGTGCCAGCTACACGGAGGCCTTAAATCAGCCCCAGCATTTT
CASYTEALNQPQHF
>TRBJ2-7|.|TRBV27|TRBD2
TGTGCCAGCAGGATAAGGGAGGGTGGGTCCTACGAGCAGTACTTC
CASRIREGGSYEQYF
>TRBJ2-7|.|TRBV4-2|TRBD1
TGTGCCAGCAGCCGAGAATCCAGGGGGCCCTACGAGCAGTACTTC
CASSRESRGPYEQYF
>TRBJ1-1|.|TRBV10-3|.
TGTGCCATCAGTGCGTACGGGGAACTGACTGAAGCTTTCTTT
CAISAYGELTEAFF
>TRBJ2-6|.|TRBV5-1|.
TGCGCCAGCAGCCCCGGAGGCAGCTCTGGGGCCAACGTCCTGACTTTC
CASSPGGSSGANVLTF
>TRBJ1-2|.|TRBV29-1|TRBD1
TGCAGCGTTGAGACAGGGGGTGGCTACACCTTC
CSVETGGGYTF
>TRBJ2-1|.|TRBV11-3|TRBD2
TGTGCCAGCAGCACCTCTAGCGGGGCTGAGCAGTTCTTC
CASSTSSGAEQFF
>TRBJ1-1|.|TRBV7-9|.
TGTGCCAGCAGCTCCCGACAGTTCAACACTGAAGCTTTCTTT
CASSSRQFNTEAFF
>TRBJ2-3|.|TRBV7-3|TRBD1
TGTGCCAGCACGAACAGGGGGGACGGTACGCAGTATTTT
CASTNRGDGTQYF
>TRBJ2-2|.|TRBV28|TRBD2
TGTGCCAGCAGTTTCATCCCGACTAGCGGGAGTCGGGAGCTGTTTTTT
CASSFIPTSGSRELFF
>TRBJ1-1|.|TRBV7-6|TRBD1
TGTGCCAGCAGCTTGGGACAGGGCAGTGTGAACACTGAAGCTTTCTTT
CASSLGQGSVNTEAFF
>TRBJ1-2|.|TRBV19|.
TGTGCCAGTAGTATAACAATAATCCAGGGAAAGGATGGCTACACCTTC
CASSITIIQGKDGYTF
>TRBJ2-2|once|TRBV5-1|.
TGCGCCAGCAGCCCCCAGACAGTGGTCACCGGGGAGCTGTTTTTT
CASSPQTVVTGELFF
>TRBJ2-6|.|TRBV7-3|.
TGTGCCAGCAGCTTCTCGACAGATTACAGCTCTGGGGCCAACGTCCTGACTTTC
CASSFSTDYSSGANVLTF
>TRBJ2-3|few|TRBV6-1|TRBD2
TGTGCCAGCAGTGAAGAGCGGGGGGGCACAGATACGCAGTATTTT
CASSEERGGTDTQYF
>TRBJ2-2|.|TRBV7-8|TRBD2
TGTGCCAGCAGCGTCAGGACTAGCGGGGGGGCCATCACCGGGGAGCTGTTTTTT
CASSVRTSGGAITGELFF
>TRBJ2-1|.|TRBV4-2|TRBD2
TGTGCCAGCAGCCAAGAACGGCGGGGGGGCTACAATGAGCAGTTCTTC
CASSQERRGGYNEQFF
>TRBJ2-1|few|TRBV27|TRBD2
TGTGCCAGCAGTTCGGGACTAGCGGGACCGCGTGTTGAGCAGTTCTTC
CASSSGLAGPRVEQFF
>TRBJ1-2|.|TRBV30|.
TGTGCCTGGAGTGTACGGGTAAACTATGGCTACACCTTC
CAWSVRVNYGYTF
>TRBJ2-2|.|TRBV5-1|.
TGCGCCAGCAGCCCGGCAGGGAACACCGGGGAGCTGTTTTTT
CASSPAGNTGELFF
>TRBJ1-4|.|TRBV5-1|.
TGCGCCAGCAGCTTAGACGGGACTAATGAAAAACTGTTTTTT
CASSLDGTNEKLFF
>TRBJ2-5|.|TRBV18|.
TGTGCCAGCTCACCACCGATGGGGGGCCAAGAGACCCAGTACTTC
CASSPPMGGQETQYF
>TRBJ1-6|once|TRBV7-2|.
TGTGCCAGCAGCCCTGACAGGCCCACGAGCAATTCACCCCTCCACTTT
CASSPDRPTSNSPLHF
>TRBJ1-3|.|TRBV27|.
TGTGCCAGACGATTCGGGAAAAGAAACACCATATATTTT
CARRFGKRNTIYF
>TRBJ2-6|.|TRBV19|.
TGTGCCAGTAGCTGGCAGACTAACTCTGGGGCCAACGTCCTGACTTTC
CASSWQTNSGANVLTF
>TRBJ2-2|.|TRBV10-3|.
TGTGCCATCAGTCCTAACCGTGGGGGCAGGGCGAACACCGGGGAGCTGTTTTTT
CAISPNRGGRANTGELFF
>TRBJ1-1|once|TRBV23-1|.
TGCGCCAGCAGTCAATCGGTAACGGGGGGAGGGGCTGAAGCTTTCTTT
CASSQSVTGGGAEAFF
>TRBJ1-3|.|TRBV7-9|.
TGTTCCAGCAGCTTAGTTTGCGGTATCTTT
CSSSLVCGIF
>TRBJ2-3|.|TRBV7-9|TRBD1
TGTGCCAGCAGCGACCTCGGGACAGGGTCCACAGATACGCAGTATTTT
CASSDLGTGSTDTQYF
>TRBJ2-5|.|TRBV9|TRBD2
TGTGCCAGCAGCTCAGTAGGAGCGGGGGGGCCGTTAGAGACCCAGTACTTC
CASSSVGAGGPLETQYF
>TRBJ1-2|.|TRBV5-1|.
TGCGCCAGCAGCCTCACAGGGCTTGACTATGGCTACACCTTC
CASSLTGLDYGYTF
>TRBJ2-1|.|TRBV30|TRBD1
TGTGCCTGCAAACCAGGGGGCGATGAGCAGTTCTTC
CACKPGGDEQFF
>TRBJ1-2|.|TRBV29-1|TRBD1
TGCAGCGTTGGAGGACAGGCGGATAACTATGGCTACACCTTC
CSVGGQADNYGYTF
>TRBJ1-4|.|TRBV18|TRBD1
TGTGCCAGCTCGCCGGACAGGGTCAGAGAAAAACTGTTTTTT
CASSPDRVREKLFF